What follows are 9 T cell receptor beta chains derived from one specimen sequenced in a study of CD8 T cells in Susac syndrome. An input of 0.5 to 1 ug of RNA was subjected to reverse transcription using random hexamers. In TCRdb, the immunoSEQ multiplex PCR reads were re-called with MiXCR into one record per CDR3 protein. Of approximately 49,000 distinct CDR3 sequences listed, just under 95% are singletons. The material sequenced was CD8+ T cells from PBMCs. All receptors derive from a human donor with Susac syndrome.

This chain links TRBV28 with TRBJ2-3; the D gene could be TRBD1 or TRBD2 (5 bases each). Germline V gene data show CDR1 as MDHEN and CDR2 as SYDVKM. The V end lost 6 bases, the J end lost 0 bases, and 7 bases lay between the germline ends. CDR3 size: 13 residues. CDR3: CASRGPSTDTQYF. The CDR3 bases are TGTGCCAGCAGGGGACCTAGCACAGATACGCAGTATTTT.

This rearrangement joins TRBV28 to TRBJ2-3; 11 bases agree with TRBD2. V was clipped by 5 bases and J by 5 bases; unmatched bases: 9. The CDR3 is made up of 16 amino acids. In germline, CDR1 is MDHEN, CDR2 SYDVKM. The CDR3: CASSLRLAGTEDTQYF. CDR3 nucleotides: TGTGCCAGCAGTCTCAGACTAGCGGGGACCGAAGATACGCAGTATTTT.

The CDR3: CASSSTGLRSKTQYF. DNA of the CDR3: TGTGCCAGCAGCTCAACGGGACTCCGTTCAAAGACCCAGTACTTC. The chain employs TRBV12-3 or TRBV12-4 and TRBJ2-5; TRBD2 might be the D (6 bases). Trimming took off 6 bases at V and 6 bases at J, with 20 bases between the two ends. The CDR3 is made up of 15 amino acids.

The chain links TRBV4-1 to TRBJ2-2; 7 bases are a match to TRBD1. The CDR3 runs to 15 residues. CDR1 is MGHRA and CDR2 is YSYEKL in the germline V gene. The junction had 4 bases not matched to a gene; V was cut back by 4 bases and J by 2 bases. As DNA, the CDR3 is TGCGCCAGCAGCCTAAGGGACAGAAACACCGGGGAGCTGTTTTTT. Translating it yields CASSLRDRNTGELFF.

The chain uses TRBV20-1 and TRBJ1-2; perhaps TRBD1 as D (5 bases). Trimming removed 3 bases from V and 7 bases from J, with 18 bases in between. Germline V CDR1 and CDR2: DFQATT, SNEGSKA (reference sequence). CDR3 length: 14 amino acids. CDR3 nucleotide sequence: TGCAGTGCTAGTCCCCGGTTCAGGGTCGCTGGCTACACCTTC. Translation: CSASPRFRVAGYTF.

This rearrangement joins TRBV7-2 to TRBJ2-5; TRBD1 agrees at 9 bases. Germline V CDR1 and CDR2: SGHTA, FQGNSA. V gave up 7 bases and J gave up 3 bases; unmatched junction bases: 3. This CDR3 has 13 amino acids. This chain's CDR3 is CASTRDREETQYF. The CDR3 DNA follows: TGTGCCAGCACCAGGGACAGGGAAGAGACCCAGTACTTC.

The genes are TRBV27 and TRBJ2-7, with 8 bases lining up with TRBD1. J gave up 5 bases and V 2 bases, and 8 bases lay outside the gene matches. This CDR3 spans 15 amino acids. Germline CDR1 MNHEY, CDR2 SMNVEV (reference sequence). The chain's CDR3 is CASSLTGQGSHEQYF. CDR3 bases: TGTGCCAGCAGTTTAACCGGACAGGGAAGCCACGAGCAGTACTTC.

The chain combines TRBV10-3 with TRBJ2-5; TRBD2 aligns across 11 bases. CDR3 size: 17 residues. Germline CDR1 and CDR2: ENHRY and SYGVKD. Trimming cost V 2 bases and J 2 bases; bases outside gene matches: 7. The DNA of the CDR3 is TGTGCCATCAGTGAGGTGGCTAGCGGGGGGCTTCAAGAGACCCAGTACTTC. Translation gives CAISEVASGGLQETQYF.

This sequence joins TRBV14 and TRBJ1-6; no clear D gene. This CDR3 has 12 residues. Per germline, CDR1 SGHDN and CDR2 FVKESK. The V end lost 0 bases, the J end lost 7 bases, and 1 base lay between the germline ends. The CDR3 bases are TGTGCCAGCAGCCAAGAGAATTCACCCCTCCACTTT. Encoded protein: CASSQENSPLHF.